The sequence of this T cell receptor beta chain was determined in a study of blood T cell repertoires in COVID-19. The wider study: From T cells, B-cell-depleted T cells, or PBMCs came the material, which was cDNA or gDNA.

V lost 6 bases, J lost 7 bases, and 19 bases lay in between. The germline V gene encodes CDR1 ENHRY and CDR2 SYGVKD. The CDR3 is 15 residues long. Authors' processing steps: Amplification from reference gene primers served as the basis for estimated nucleated cell counts. TCRdb's copy holds only in-frame clones and misses some; the assay was immunoSEQ multiplex PCR. That table furnishes V, J and clone size, whereas the DNA furnished D and trimming. Among approximately 180,000 clones listed, approximately 80% were seen once. One Seattle source followed patients from active infection through their disease course.

The sequence was obtained from a middle-aged woman with COVID-19, enrolled during active disease. The rearrangement uses TRBV10-3 and TRBJ2-1; tentative D call: TRBD1 (6 bases). The material sequenced was peripheral blood. This chain's CDR3 is CAIRDLGRGENEQFF. CDR3 DNA: TGTGCCATCAGGGACCTGGGCAGGGGCGAGAATGAGCAGTTCTTC.